What follows are 13 T cell receptor beta chains derived from one specimen sequenced in a study of blood T cell repertoires in COVID-19. Measured with immunoSEQ multiplex PCR; TCRdb has only the in-frame clones, and not every one. The sample lists about 310,000 clones, about 90% occurring once. Material for sequencing was peripheral blood. The receptors come from a woman aged 40 to 50 with COVID-19, enrolled during active disease.

The gene calls are TRBV27 and TRBJ1-2; weak D call: TRBD1 (6 bases). CDR3 length: 14 residues. Trimming pared 4 bases from V and 4 bases from J, leaving 13 bases between. In germline, CDR1 is MNHEY, CDR2 SMNVEV (reference sequence). CDR3 in DNA: TGTGCCAGCAGTTCATCAACAGGGACCTATGGCTACACCTTC. It codes for CASSSSTGTYGYTF.

The rearrangement joins TRBV5-1 to TRBJ2-5, with 9 nucleotides matching TRBD2. V dropped 5 bases and J dropped 4; count of bases not matched to a gene: 6. The CDR3 extends over 14 amino acids. Germline V gene sequence: CDR1 SGHRS, CDR2 YFSETQ. CDR3 sequence (DNA): TGCGCCAGCAGTTATAGCGGGAGCATAGAGACCCAGTACTTC. Protein sequence: CASSYSGSIETQYF.

This clone was observed a few times. The V call is TRBV2, the J call TRBJ1-3; 8 nucleotides align to TRBD1. Germline lookup yields CDR1 SNHLY and CDR2 FYNNEI. V shed 5 bases and J 4 bases; nucleotides not matched to a gene: 10. The CDR3 loop spans 16 amino acids. The CDR3 region has the DNA TGTGCCAGCAGTCTCGACAGGGGAGGCGTCGGAAACACCATATATTTT. Residues: CASSLDRGGVGNTIYF.

The rearrangement uses TRBV7-9 and TRBJ1-2; D unclear. Per the germline V gene, CDR1 is SEHNR and CDR2 is FQNEAQ (reference sequence). The CDR3 covers 13 residues. V lost 7 bases, J lost 6 bases, and 15 bases lay in between. The CDR3 protein is CASTRTRENGYTF. CDR3 coding DNA: TGTGCCAGCACCCGAACTAGGGAGAATGGCTACACCTTC.

DNA of the CDR3: TGTGCCAGCAGTGAAGCGAGGAACGGGGAGCTGTTTTTT. Amino acids: CASSEARNGELFF. The chain carries TRBV2 and TRBJ2-2; D is unclear. Per germline, CDR1 SNHLY and CDR2 FYNNEI. Trimming pared 0 bases from V and 7 bases from J, leaving 6 bases between. CDR3 size: 13 residues.

The chain is built from TRBV7-9 and TRBJ1-2, with D possibly being TRBD1 (6 bases). The V gene lost 2 bases and the J gene lost 6 bases, with 13 bases spanning the gap. Germline values: CDR1 SEHNR, CDR2 FQNEAQ (reference sequence). The CDR3 has 14 residues. The CDR3: CASSLRRTEDGYTF. The CDR3 bases are TGTGCCAGCAGCTTAAGGAGGACAGAGGATGGCTACACCTTC.

The chain couples TRBV6-5 to TRBJ1-2; D remains unclear. The germline V gene encodes CDR1 MNHEY and CDR2 SVGAGI. This CDR3 contains 15 residues. V lost 0 bases and J lost 0, with 8 bases in between. The CDR3 region is CASSYSRAANYGYTF. The CDR3 DNA reads as TGTGCCAGCAGTTACTCGAGGGCAGCTAACTATGGCTACACCTTC.

This clone was recorded once. The chain has TRBV5-1 and TRBJ2-3; 8 nucleotides match TRBD1. CDR1 is SGHRS and CDR2 is YFSETQ in the germline V gene. V lost 7 bases and J lost 6; bases outside the gene matches: 16. The CDR3 is made up of 16 amino acids. CDR3 sequence (DNA): TGCGCCAGCTCCCAAATCAGGGGGCCAGCCGGGGATACGCAGTATTTT. This codes for CASSQIRGPAGDTQYF.

This rearrangement joins TRBV11-2 to TRBJ2-1; D may be TRBD2 (5 bases). This CDR3 is 15 amino acids long. V gave up 5 bases and J gave up 0 bases, with 11 bases separating them. The germline CDR1 and CDR2 sequences are SGHAT and FQNNGV. The CDR3 region has the DNA TGTGCCAGCAGCGGCGGGCGTCCCTCCTACAATGAGCAGTTCTTC. As protein: CASSGGRPSYNEQFF.

This chain links TRBV11-3 with TRBJ2-1; possible D gene TRBD1, 8 bases. The CDR3 sequence is 17 residues long. The V gene lost 3 bases and the J gene lost 5 bases, with 20 bases spanning the gap. The germline V gene has CDR1 SGHNT and CDR2 YENEEA. This CDR3 is CASSFRSSGTGHNEQFF. CDR3 DNA: TGTGCCAGCAGCTTCCGCTCCAGCGGGACAGGACACAATGAGCAGTTCTTC.

This clone was detected once. The chain is built from TRBV28 and TRBJ1-1, with 7 bases that match TRBD1. CDR1 and CDR2 (germline): MDHEN, SYDVKM. The length of the CDR3 is 15 residues. The J segment lost 1 base and the V segment lost 3 bases, leaving 5 bases of the junction unmatched. The CDR3 is CASSFMRGRNTEAFF. The CDR3 coding sequence is TGTGCCAGCAGTTTTATGAGGGGGCGGAACACTGAAGCTTTCTTT. Supplemented by reference TRBV28 and TRBJ1-1, the full variable domain reads DVKVTQSSRYLVKRTGEKVFLECVQDMDHENMFWYRQDPGLGLRLIYFSYDVKMKEKGDIPEGYSVSREKKERFSLILESASTNQTSMYLCASSFMRGRNTEAFFGQGTRLTVV.

V gene TRBV5-1 combines with J gene TRBJ2-1, with 7 positions matching TRBD2. The J segment lost 2 bases and the V segment lost 5 bases, leaving 10 bases of the junction unmatched. Germline lookup yields CDR1 SGHRS and CDR2 YFSETQ. This CDR3 is built from 16 residues. The CDR3 reads CASSIPGGGPYNEQFF. The DNA of the CDR3 is TGCGCCAGCAGTATCCCCGGGGGAGGGCCCTACAATGAGCAGTTCTTC.

This rearrangement joins TRBV24-1 to TRBJ1-1, with TRBD1 matching 10 bases. The CDR3 is 14 amino acids. Trimming at V came to 4 bases and at J to 7 bases, leaving 5 bases not matched to a gene. Per the germline V gene, CDR1 is KGHDR and CDR2 is SFDVKD. CDR3: CATSDARDRGEAFF. CDR3 DNA sequence: TGTGCCACCAGTGACGCCCGGGACAGGGGTGAAGCTTTCTTT.